The rows below give T cell receptor beta chains drawn from one sample of a study of sequential checkpoint blockade in melanoma. Generated by immunoSEQ multiplex PCR, the TCRdb table keeps only in-frame clones and is missing some. The sample lists approximately 12,000 clones; roughly three quarters were seen once. Sequencing was performed on CD8+ T cells sorted from blood (inferred from file names), taken from a patient given nivolumab and ipilimumab in sequence. Receptor source: a human patient with melanoma. Some clones in this sample may be carry-over from other donors' samples. Both conserved end residues are part of each CDR3. The order of the fields is V gene, J gene, CDR3 length, CDR3 protein.

V gene: TRBV25-1
J gene: TRBJ1-4
CDR3 length: 18
CDR3 protein: CASSESGQGRGTNEKLFF

V gene: TRBV19
J gene: TRBJ2-1
CDR3 length: 14
CDR3 protein: CASSMVGPGNEQFF

V gene: TRBV6-6
J gene: TRBJ2-7
CDR3 length: 14
CDR3 protein: CASTVAPVAYEQYF

V gene: TRBV2
J gene: TRBJ2-7
CDR3 length: 15
CDR3 protein: CASSEDRGRPYEQYF

V gene: TRBV9
J gene: TRBJ2-2
CDR3 length: 14
CDR3 protein: CASSGGANTGELFF

V gene: TRBV6-4
J gene: TRBJ2-3
CDR3 length: 15
CDR3 protein: CASSDSTGGPDTQYF

V gene: TRBV9
J gene: TRBJ1-6
CDR3 length: 16
CDR3 protein: CASSVGQAFYNSPLHF

V gene: TRBV29-1
J gene: TRBJ2-7
CDR3 length: 12
CDR3 protein: CSVEGTVYEQYF

V gene: TRBV7-9
J gene: TRBJ1-1
CDR3 length: 13
CDR3 protein: CASSSTGFSEAFF

V gene: TRBV4-3
J gene: TRBJ1-1
CDR3 length: 12
CDR3 protein: CASSHPESEAFF

V gene: TRBV6-6
J gene: TRBJ1-1
CDR3 length: 15
CDR3 protein: CASSLEALADTEAFF

V gene: TRBV19
J gene: TRBJ1-2
CDR3 length: 13
CDR3 protein: CASSQGTAYGYTF

V gene: TRBV6-5
J gene: TRBJ2-1
CDR3 length: 15
CDR3 protein: CASSPTGSSYNEQFF

V gene: TRBV9
J gene: TRBJ2-7
CDR3 length: 14
CDR3 protein: CASSVGDRGTKQYF